This TCR beta chain was identified in a study of CD8+CD57+ T cells in acquired aplastic anemia. As for the study in general: Sorted CD4+ and CD8+ cells yielded roughly 3.4 ug of DNA on average.

This CDR3 comprises 14 residues. From germline, CDR1 is SGHVS and CDR2 FQNEAQ. Genomic DNA, serving as template, underwent TCR beta VDJ and CDR3 profiling. MiXCR, run by TCRdb on the reads, gives a single entry per CDR3 protein. The table records 50,000 or so distinct CDR3 sequences, 57% of them present only once. Patients chosen for sequencing had CD8+CD57+ cells that had expanded, as shown by flow cytometry. Severe acquired aplastic anemia was diagnosed in all patients. Broader study findings: In common between the patients and the controls were approximately 28 CD8+ CDR3 sequences. Controls and patients did not differ significantly in CD8+ Simpson's diversity.

This clonotype was seen a single time. The antigen remains unidentified. One junction end disagrees with the germline gene, perhaps due to a read error. This sequence was found in a human donor with aplastic anemia. Sequencing used sorted CD4+, CD8+, or CD8+CD57+ T cells (not recorded which) from PBMCs. The rearrangement uses TRBV7-8 and TRBJ1-1; D might be TRBD1 (5 bases). CDR3 region: CASSLRDLNTEALF. CDR3 coding DNA: TGTGCCAGCAGCTTAAGGGACTTGAACACTGAGGCTCTCTTT.